This paragraph covers one T cell receptor beta chain sequence. What it recognizes is unknown. This sample is drawn from a study of post-analysis software for immune sequencing data. On the study more broadly: Relapsing-remitting, secondary progressive and progressive-relapsing forms made up the multiple sclerosis disease courses. General observations from the study: Under the F measure, samples that were prepared in one batch clustered strongly together. Elevated frequency relative to controls characterized several TRBV segments in patients, TRBV5-6, TRBV5-1 and TRBV20-1 among them.

CDR1 and CDR2 from the germline V gene are ENHRY and SYGVKD. V gave up 2 bases and J gave up 6 bases, with 11 bases separating them. This CDR3 is built from 14 residues. Prepared TCR beta cDNA libraries contained unique molecular identifiers. A few hundred thousand cDNA molecules came from about 1 to 10 million T cells. TCRdb re-analysed the PCR reads in MiXCR, keeping a single row per CDR3 protein. Of roughly 620,000 distinct CDR3 sequences in the sample, about 40% were seen once. The chain combines TRBV10-3 with TRBJ1-5; D ambiguous. Source material: blood. The clonotype was recovered from a girl aged 10 to 17 with multiple sclerosis. The CDR3 loop is CAISEERAGQPQHF. The CDR3 DNA reads TGTGCCATCAGTGAGGAGAGAGCAGGTCAGCCCCAGCATTTT.